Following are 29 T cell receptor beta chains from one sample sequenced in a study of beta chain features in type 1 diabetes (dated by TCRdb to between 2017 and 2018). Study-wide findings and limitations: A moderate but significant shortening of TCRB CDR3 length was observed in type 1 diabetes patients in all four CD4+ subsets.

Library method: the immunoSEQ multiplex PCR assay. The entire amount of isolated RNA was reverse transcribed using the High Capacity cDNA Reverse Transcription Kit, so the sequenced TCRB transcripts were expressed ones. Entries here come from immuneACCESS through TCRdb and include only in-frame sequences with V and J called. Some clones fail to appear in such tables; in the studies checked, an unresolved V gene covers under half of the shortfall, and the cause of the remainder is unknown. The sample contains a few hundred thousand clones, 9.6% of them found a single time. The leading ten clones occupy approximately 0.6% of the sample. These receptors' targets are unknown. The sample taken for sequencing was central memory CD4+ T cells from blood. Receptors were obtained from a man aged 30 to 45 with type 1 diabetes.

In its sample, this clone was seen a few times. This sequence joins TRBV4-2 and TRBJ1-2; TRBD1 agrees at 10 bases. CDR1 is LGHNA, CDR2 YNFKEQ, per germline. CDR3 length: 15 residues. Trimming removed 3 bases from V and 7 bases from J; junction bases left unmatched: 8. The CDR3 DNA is TGTGCCAGCAGCCAGGATTCGACAGGGGGCGGTGGCTACACCTTC. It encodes CASSQDSTGGGGYTF.

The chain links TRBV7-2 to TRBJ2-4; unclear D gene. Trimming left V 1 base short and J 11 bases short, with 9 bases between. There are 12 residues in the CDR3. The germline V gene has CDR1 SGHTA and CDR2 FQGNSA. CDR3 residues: CASSLGLEVQYF. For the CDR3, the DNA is TGTGCCAGCAGCTTAGGACTCGAAGTTCAGTACTTC.

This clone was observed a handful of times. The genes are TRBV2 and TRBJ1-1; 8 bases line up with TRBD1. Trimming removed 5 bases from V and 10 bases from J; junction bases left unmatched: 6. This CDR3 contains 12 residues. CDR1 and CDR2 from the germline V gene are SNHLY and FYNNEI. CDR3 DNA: TGTGCCAGCAGTTTCGGACAGGGCCGAGCTTTCTTT. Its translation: CASSFGQGRAFF.

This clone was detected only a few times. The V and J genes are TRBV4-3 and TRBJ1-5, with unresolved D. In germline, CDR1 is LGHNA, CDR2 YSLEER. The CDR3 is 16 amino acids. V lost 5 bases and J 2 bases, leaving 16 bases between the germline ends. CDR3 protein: CASSWTFTRGNQPQHF. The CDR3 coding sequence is TGCGCCAGCAGCTGGACTTTTACAAGGGGCAATCAGCCCCAGCATTTT.

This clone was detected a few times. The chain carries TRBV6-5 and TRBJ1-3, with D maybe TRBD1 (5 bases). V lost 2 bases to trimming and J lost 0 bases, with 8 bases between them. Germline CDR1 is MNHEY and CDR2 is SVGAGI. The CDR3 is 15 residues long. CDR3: CASSYQTGSGNTIYF. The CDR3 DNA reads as TGTGCCAGCAGTTACCAAACAGGCTCTGGAAACACCATATATTTT.

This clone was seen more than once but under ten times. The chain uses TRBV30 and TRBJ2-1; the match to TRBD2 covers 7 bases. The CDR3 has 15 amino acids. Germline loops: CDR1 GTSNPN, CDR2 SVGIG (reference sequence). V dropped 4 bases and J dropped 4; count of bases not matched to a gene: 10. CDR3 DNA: TGTGCCTGGACGGGGGGAGCGGGGAATTACAATGAGCAGTTCTTC. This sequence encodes CAWTGGAGNYNEQFF.

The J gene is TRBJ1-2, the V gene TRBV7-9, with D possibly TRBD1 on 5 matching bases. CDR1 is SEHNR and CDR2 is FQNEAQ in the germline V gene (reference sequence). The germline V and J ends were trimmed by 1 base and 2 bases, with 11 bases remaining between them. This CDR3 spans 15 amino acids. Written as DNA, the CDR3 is TGTGCCAGCAGCTTAGTTACAGGCGAGAACTATGGCTACACCTTC. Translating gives CASSLVTGENYGYTF.

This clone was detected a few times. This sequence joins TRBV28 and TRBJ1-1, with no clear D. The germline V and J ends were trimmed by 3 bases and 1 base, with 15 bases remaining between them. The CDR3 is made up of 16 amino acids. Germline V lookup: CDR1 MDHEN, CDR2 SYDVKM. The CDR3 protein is CASSFGQQHQNTEAFF. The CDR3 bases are TGTGCCAGCAGTTTCGGTCAGCAGCACCAGAACACTGAAGCTTTCTTT. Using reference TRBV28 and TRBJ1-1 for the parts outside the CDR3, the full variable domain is DVKVTQSSRYLVKRTGEKVFLECVQDMDHENMFWYRQDPGLGLRLIYFSYDVKMKEKGDIPEGYSVSREKKERFSLILESASTNQTSMYLCASSFGQQHQNTEAFFGQGTRLTVV.

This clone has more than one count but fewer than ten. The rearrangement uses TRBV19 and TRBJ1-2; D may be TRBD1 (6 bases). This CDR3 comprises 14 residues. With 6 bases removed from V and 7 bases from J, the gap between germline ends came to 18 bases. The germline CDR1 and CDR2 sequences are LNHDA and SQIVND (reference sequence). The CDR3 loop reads CASSLVQGVGGYTF. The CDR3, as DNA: TGTGCCAGTAGCCTGGTACAGGGAGTTGGTGGCTACACCTTC. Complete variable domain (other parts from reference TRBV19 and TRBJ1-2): DGGITQSPKYLFRKEGQNVTLSCEQNLNHDAMYWYRQDPGQGLRLIYYSQIVNDFQKGDIAEGYSVSREKKESFPLTVTSAQKNPTAFYLCASSLVQGVGGYTFGSGTRLTVV.

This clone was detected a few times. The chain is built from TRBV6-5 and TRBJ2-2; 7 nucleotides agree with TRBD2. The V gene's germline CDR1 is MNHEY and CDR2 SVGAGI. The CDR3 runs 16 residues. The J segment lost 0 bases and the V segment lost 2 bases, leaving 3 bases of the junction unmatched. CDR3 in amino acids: CASSYQRDANTGELFF. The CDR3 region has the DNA TGTGCCAGCAGTTACCAGCGGGACGCGAACACCGGGGAGCTGTTTTTT.

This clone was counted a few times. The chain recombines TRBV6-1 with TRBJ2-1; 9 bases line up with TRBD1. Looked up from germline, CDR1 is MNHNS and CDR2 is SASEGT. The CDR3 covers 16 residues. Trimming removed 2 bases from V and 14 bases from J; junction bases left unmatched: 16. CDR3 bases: TGTGCCAGCAGTGAATACGTTCCCGCCACAGGGGGCAGGGAGTTCTTC. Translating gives CASSEYVPATGGREFF.

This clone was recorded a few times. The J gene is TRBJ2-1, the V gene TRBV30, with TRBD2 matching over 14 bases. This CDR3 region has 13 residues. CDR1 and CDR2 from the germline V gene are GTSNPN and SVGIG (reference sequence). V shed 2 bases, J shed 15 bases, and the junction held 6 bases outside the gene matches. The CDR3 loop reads CAWSRGLAGELFF. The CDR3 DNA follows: TGTGCCTGGAGTCGGGGACTAGCGGGAGAACTGTTCTTC.

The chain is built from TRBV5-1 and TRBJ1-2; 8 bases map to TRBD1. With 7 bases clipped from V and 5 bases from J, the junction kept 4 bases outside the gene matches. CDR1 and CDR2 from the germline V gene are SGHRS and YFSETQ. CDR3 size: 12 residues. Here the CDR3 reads CASAGQGYGYTF. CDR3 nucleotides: TGCGCCAGCGCTGGACAGGGTTATGGCTACACCTTC.

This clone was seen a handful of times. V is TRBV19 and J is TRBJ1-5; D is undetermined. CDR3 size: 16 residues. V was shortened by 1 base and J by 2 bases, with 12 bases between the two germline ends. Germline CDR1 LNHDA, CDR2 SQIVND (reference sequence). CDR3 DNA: TGTGCCAGTAGTATAGGCGGCCCTACTGGCAATCAGCCCCAGCATTTT. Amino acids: CASSIGGPTGNQPQHF.

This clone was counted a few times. The CDR3 reads CASSLVGAGTDTQYF. CDR3 coding DNA: TGCGCCAGCAGCTTGGTTGGGGCAGGGACTGATACGCAGTATTTT. The chain has TRBV5-1 and TRBJ2-3; D is possibly TRBD2 (6 bases). The CDR3 has 15 residues. V lost 0 bases and J lost 6, with 14 bases in between. Germline CDR1 reads SGHRS; CDR2 reads YFSETQ.

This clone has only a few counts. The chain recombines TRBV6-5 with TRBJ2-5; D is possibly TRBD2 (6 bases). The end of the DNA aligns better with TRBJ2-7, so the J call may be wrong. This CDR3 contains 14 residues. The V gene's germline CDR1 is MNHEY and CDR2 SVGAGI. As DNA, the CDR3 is TGTGCCAGCAGTTACGGAGTGGCGGGGTACGAGCAGTACTTC. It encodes CASSYGVAGYEQYF.

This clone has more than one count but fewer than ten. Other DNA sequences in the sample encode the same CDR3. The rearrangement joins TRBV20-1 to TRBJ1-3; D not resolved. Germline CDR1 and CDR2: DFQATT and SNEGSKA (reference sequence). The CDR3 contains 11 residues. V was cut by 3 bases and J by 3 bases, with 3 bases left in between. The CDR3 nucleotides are TGCAGTGCTAGGGTTGGAAACACCATATATTTT. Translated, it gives CSARVGNTIYF.

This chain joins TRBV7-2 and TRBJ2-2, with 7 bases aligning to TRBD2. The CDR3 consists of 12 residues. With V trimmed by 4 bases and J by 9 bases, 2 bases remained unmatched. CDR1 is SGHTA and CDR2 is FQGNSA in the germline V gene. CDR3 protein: CASSSSGRELFF. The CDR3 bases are TGTGCCAGCAGCTCCAGCGGGAGGGAGCTGTTTTTT.

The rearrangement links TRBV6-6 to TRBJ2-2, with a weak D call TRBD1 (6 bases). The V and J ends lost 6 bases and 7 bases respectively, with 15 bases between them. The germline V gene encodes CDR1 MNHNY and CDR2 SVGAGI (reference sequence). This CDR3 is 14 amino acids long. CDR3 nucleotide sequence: TGTGCCAGCAGCCCCGGGCAGGGGTACGGGGAGCTGTTTTTT. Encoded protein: CASSPGQGYGELFF.

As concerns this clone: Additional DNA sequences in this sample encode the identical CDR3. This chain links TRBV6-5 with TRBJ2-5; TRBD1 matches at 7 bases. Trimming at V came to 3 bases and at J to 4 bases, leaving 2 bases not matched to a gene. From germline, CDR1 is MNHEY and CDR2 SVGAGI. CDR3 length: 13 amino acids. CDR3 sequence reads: CASSYAGGETQYF. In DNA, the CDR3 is TGTGCCAGCAGTTATGCAGGGGGAGAGACCCAGTACTTC.

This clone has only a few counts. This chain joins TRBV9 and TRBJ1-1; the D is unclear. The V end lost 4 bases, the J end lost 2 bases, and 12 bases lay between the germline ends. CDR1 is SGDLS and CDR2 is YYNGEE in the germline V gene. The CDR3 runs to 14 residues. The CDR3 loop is CASSIDNRNTEAFF. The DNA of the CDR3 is TGTGCCAGCAGCATCGACAACAGAAACACTGAAGCTTTCTTT. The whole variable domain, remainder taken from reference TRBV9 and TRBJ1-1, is DSGVTQTPKHLITATGQRVTLRCSPRSGDLSVYWYQQSLDQGLQFLIQYYNGEERAKGNILERFSAQQFPDLHSELNLSSLELGDSALYFCASSIDNRNTEAFFGQGTRLTVV.

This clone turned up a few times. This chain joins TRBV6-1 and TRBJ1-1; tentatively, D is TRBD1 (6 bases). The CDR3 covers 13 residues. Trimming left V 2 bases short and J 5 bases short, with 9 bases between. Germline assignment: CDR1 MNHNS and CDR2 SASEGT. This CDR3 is CASSETTGTEAFF. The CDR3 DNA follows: TGTGCCAGCAGTGAAACGACAGGTACTGAAGCTTTCTTT.

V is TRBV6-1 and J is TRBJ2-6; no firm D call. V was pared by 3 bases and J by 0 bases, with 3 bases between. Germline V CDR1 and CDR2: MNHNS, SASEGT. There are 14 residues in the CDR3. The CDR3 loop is CASSENSGANVLTF. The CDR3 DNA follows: TGTGCCAGCAGTGAGAACTCTGGGGCCAACGTCCTGACTTTC.

This CDR3 is CASNPRGGPSSSGANVLTF. The CDR3 DNA reads as TGTGCCAGCAATCCCCGCGGGGGCCCTTCCAGCTCTGGGGCCAACGTCCTGACTTTC. The rearrangement uses TRBV27 and TRBJ2-6, with D possibly being TRBD2 (7 bases). This CDR3 region has 19 residues. Trimming shortened V by 7 bases and J by 0 bases, and 22 bases separated the two germline ends. CDR1 and CDR2 from the germline V gene are MNHEY and SMNVEV (reference sequence).

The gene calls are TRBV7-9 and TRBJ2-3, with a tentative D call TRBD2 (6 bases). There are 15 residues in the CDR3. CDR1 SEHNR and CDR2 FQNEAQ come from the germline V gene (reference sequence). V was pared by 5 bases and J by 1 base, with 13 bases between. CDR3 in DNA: TGTGCCAGCAGCCAGTCTAGCGCGGGCACAGATACGCAGTATTTT. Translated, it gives CASSQSSAGTDTQYF. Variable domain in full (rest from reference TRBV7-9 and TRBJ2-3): DTGVSQNPRHKITKRGQNVTFRCDPISEHNRLYWYRQTLGQGPEFLTYFQNEAQLEKSRLLSDRFSAERPKGSFSTLEIQRTEQGDSAMYLCASSQSSAGTDTQYFGPGTRLTVL.

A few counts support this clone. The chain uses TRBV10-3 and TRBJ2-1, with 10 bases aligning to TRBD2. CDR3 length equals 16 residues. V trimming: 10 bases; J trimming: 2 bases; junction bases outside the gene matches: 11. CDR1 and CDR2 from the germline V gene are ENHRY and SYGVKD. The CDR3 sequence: CASRARTSGAYNEQFF. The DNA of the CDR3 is TGTGCCAGCAGGGCAAGGACTAGCGGAGCCTACAATGAGCAGTTCTTC.

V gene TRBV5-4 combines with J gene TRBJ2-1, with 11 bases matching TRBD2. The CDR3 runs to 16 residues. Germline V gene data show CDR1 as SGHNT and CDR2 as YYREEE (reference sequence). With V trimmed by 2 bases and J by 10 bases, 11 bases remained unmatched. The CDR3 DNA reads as TGTGCCAGCAGCTTTATACTAGCGGGAGTTCACGGGGAGCAGTTCTTC. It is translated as CASSFILAGVHGEQFF.

For the CDR3, the DNA is TGTGCCAGCAGTCGTACAGGGTATGAGCAGTTCTTC. This encodes CASSRTGYEQFF. J is TRBJ2-1 and V is TRBV6-1; a possible D gene is TRBD1 (6 bases). This CDR3 is built from 12 residues. CDR1 is MNHNS, CDR2 SASEGT, per germline. Trimming took off 5 bases at V and 8 bases at J, with 10 bases between the two ends.

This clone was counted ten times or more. In DNA, the CDR3 is TGTGCCAGCAGCTTGTTGGGGCCCACTGAAGCTTTCTTT. Translated: CASSLLGPTEAFF. The chain employs TRBV5-4 and TRBJ1-1; D may be TRBD1 (5 bases). V shed 1 base and J shed 4 bases, with 8 bases lying between them. CDR1 is SGHNT, CDR2 YYREEE, per germline (reference sequence). The CDR3 totals 13 residues. Together with reference TRBV5-4 and TRBJ1-1, the CDR3 gives the full variable domain: ETGVTQSPTHLIKTRGQQVTLRCSSQSGHNTVSWYQQALGQGPQFIFQYYREEENGRGNFPPRFSGLQFPNYSSELNVNALELDDSALYLCASSLLGPTEAFFGQGTRLTVV.